These T cell receptor beta chains were read from a single sample in a study of OX40 agonist ivuxolimab in advanced cancers. Profiling relied on immunoSEQ multiplex PCR, and the TCRdb table lists in-frame clones only, not all of them. The sample carries tens of thousands of clones, 75% to 85% recorded once. This sample comprised CD4+ or CD8+ T cells sorted from blood, obtained in a trial of the OX40 agonist ivuxolimab. These receptors came from an adult with an advanced solid tumor such as melanoma, head and neck, liver or kidney cancer. CDR3s include the opening cysteine and the closing phenylalanine or tryptophan. The order of the fields is CDR3 protein, J gene, V gene.

CDR3: CASSLIVGTYEQYF
J: TRBJ2-7
V: TRBV7-2

CDR3: CASSLARDPNYEQYF
J: TRBJ2-7
V: TRBV7-7

CDR3: CASSHPSGKNEQFF
J: TRBJ2-1
V: TRBV2

CDR3: CASGGGPAAVQQYF
J: TRBJ2-7
V: TRBV2

CDR3: CASSSGSYQPQHF
J: TRBJ1-5
V: TRBV7-2

CDR3: CASSDRSPHQPQHF
J: TRBJ1-5
V: TRBV6-1

CDR3: CASSVGGGLNQPQHF
J: TRBJ1-5
V: TRBV5-4

CDR3: CASEPGPWAYEQYF
J: TRBJ2-7
V: TRBV6-1

CDR3: CASSQAGSLGGQLLAGYTF
J: TRBJ1-2
V: TRBV7-8

CDR3: CASSVSGPWAFF
J: TRBJ1-1
V: TRBV28

CDR3: CASSLGGTRSYNEQFF
J: TRBJ2-1
V: TRBV11-3

CDR3: CASSEHGGNTEAFF
J: TRBJ1-1
V: TRBV6-5

CDR3: CASSFGDSRTEKLFF
J: TRBJ1-4
V: TRBV5-6

CDR3: CASSSQRGNIQYF
J: TRBJ2-4
V: TRBV9

CDR3: CASSSGQGASEQYF
J: TRBJ2-7
V: TRBV10-1

CDR3: CASSAGDRRLANYGYTF
J: TRBJ1-2
V: TRBV2

CDR3: CASSFSSGTGRNEQFF
J: TRBJ2-1
V: TRBV11-1

CDR3: CASSTNRVGYTF
J: TRBJ1-2
V: TRBV28

CDR3: CASGEEYSNQPQHF
J: TRBJ1-5
V: TRBV7-9

CDR3: CASREASGTVDTQYF
J: TRBJ2-3
V: TRBV5-1

CDR3: CASSVRGEQFF
J: TRBJ2-1
V: TRBV6-5

CDR3: CASSGRVAGDPYNEQFF
J: TRBJ2-1
V: TRBV2

CDR3: CASSRGTSGSRGYEQYF
J: TRBJ2-7
V: TRBV7-9

CDR3: CASSIDRTDTQYF
J: TRBJ2-3
V: TRBV19

CDR3: CASSIWGIDSRGYTF
J: TRBJ1-2
V: TRBV19

CDR3: CAWRDRGFEKLFF
J: TRBJ1-4
V: TRBV30

CDR3: CASSLGTEETQYF
J: TRBJ2-5
V: TRBV2

CDR3: CASSQGPTDSLNSPLHF
J: TRBJ1-6
V: TRBV14